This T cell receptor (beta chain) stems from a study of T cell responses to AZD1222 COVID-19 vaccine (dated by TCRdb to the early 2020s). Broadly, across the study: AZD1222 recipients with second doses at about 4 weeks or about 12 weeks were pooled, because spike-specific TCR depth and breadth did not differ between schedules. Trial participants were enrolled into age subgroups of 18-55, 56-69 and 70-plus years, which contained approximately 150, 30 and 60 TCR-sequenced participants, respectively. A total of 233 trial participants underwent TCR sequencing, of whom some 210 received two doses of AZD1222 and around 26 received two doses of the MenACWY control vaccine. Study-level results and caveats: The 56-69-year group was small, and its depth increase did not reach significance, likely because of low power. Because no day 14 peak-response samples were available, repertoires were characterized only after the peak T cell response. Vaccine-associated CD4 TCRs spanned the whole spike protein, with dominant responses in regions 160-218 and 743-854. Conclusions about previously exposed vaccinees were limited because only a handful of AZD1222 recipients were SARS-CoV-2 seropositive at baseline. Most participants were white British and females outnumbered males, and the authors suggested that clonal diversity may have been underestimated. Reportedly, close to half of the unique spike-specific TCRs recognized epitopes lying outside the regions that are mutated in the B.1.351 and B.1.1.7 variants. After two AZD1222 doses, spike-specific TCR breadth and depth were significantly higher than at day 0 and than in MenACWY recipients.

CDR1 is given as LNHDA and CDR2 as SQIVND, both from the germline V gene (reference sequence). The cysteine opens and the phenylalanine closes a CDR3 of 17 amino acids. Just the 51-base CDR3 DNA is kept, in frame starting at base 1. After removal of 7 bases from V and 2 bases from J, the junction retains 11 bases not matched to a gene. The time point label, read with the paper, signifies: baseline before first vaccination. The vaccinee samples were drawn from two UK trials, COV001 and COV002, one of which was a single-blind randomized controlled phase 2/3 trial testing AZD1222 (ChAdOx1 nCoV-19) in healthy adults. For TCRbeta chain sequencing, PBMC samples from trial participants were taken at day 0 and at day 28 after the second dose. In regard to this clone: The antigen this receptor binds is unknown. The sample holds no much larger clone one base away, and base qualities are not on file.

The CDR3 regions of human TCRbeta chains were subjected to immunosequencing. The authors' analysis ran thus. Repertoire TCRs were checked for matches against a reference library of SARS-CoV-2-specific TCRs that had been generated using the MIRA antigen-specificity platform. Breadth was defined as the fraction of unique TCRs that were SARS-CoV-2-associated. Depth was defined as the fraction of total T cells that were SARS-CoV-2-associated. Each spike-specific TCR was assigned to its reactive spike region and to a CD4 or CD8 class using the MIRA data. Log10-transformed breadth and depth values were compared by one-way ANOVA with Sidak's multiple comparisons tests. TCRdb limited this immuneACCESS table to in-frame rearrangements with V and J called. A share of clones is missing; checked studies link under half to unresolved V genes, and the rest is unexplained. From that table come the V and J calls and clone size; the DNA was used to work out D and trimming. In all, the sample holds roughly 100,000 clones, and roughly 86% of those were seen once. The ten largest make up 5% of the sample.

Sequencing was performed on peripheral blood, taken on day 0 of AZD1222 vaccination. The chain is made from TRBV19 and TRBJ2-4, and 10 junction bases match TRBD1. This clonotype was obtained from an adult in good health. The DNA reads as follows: TGTGCCAGTAACCCCCTAGGACAGGGGGGGACCAAAAACATTCAGTACTTC. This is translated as CASNPLGQGGTKNIQYF. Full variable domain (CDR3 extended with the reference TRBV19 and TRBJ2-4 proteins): DGGITQSPKYLFRKEGQNVTLSCEQNLNHDAMYWYRQDPGQGLRLIYYSQIVNDFQKGDIAEGYSVSREKKESFPLTVTSAQKNPTAFYLCASNPLGQGGTKNIQYFGAGTRLSVL.